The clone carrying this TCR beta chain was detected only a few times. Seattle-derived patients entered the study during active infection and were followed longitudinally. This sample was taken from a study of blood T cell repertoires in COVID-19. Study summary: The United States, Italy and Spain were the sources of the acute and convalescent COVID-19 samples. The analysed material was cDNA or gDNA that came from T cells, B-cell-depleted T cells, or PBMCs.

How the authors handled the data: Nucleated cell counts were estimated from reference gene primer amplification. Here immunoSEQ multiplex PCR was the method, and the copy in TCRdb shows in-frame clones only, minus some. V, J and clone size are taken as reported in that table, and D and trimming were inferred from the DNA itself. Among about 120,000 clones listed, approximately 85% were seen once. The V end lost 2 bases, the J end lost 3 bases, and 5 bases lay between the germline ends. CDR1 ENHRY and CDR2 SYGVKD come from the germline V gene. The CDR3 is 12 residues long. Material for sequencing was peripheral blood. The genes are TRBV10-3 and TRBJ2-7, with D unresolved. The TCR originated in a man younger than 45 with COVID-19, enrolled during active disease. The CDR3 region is CAISEEVYEQYF. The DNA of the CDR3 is TGTGCCATCAGTGAGGAGGTCTACGAGCAGTACTTC.